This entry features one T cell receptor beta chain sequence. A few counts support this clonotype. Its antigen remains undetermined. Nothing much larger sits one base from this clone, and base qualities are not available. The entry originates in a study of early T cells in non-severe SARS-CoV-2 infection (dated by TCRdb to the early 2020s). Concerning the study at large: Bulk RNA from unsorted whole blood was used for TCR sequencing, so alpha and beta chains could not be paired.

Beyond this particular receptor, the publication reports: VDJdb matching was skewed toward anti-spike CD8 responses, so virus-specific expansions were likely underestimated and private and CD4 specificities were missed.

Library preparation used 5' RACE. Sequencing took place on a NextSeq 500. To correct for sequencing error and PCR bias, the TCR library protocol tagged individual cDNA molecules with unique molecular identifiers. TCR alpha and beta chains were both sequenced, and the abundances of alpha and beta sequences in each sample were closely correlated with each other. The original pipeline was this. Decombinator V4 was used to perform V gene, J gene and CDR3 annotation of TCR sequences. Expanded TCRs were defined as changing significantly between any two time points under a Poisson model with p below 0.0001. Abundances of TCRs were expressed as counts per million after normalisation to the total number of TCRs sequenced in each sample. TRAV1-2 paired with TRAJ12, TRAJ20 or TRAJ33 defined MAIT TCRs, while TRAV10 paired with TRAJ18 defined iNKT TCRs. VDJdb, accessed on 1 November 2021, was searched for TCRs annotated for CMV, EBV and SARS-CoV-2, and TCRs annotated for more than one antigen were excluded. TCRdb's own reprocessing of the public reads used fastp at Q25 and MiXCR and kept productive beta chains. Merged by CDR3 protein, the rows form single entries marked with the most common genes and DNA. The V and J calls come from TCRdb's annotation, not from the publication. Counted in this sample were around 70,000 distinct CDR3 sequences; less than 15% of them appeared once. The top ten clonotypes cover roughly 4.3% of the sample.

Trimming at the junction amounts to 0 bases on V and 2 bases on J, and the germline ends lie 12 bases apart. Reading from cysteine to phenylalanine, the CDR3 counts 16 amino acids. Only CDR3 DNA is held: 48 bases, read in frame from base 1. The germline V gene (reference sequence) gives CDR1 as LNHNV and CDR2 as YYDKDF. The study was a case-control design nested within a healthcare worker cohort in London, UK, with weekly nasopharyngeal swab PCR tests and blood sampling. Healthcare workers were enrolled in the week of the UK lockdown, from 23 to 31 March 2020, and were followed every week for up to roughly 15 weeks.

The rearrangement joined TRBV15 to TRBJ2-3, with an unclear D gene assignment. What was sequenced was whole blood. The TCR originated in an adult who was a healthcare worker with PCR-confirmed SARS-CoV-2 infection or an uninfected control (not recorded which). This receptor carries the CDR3 CATSRDYGGYTDTQYF. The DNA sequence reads TGTGCCACCAGCAGAGATTACGGCGGATACACAGATACGCAGTATTTT. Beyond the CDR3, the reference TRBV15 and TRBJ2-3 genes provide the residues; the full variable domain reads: DAMVIQNPRYQVTQFGKPVTLSCSQTLNHNVMYWYQQKSSQAPKLLFHYYDKDFNNEADTPDNFQSRRPNTSFCFLDIRSPGLGDTAMYLCATSRDYGGYTDTQYFGPGTRLTVL.